This T cell receptor (beta chain) was recorded in a study of blood T cell repertoires in COVID-19. For the study at large: COVID-19 samples from acute and convalescent phases originated in the United States, Italy and Spain. Sources were T cells, B-cell-depleted T cells, or PBMCs; the material itself was cDNA or gDNA.

As originally analysed: The assay estimated nucleated cells by amplifying reference gene primers. Generated by immunoSEQ multiplex PCR, the TCRdb table keeps only in-frame clones and is missing some. V and J calls and clone size come straight from that table; D and trimming were deduced from the DNA. The sample lists under 200,000 clones, about nine tenths seen once, with 2.5% to 4% in the top ten. The CDR3 spans 18 residues. The ends lost 1 base at V and 6 bases at J; junction bases unmatched: 7. The germline CDR1 and CDR2 sequences are MNHEY and SMNVEV (reference sequence). This rearrangement joins TRBV27 to TRBJ2-2; 14 bases are a match to TRBD2. Sequencing input: peripheral blood. The clonotype comes from a man in his 70s with acute or convalescent COVID-19. The CDR3 loop is CASSLFSGTSGGPGELFF. CDR3 nucleotide sequence: TGTGCCAGCAGTTTATTCTCCGGGACTAGCGGGGGTCCCGGGGAGCTGTTTTTT.